One and the same sample provided the 12 T cell receptor beta chains below, sequenced in a study of blood T cell repertoires in COVID-19. This table comes from immunoSEQ multiplex PCR, and its TCRdb copy is limited to in-frame clones, with some not included. Here the sample spans around 230,000 clones, roughly 88% being singletons. The specimen was PBMCs or T cells enriched from blood (not recorded which). Receptors were obtained from a woman in her forties with acute COVID-19.

The chain couples TRBV24-1 to TRBJ1-2; perhaps TRBD1 as D (5 bases). The CDR3 is 13 amino acids. Germline V lookup: CDR1 KGHDR, CDR2 SFDVKD. V was pared by 5 bases and J by 4 bases, with 10 bases between. As DNA, the CDR3 is TGTGCCACCAGTGGCATCGACAGCTATGGCTACACCTTC. This sequence encodes CATSGIDSYGYTF.

The V and J genes are TRBV7-2 and TRBJ2-3; 8 nucleotides agree with TRBD2. The CDR3 consists of 16 residues. CDR1 SGHTA and CDR2 FQGNSA come from the germline V gene. V lost 5 bases and J lost 3; bases outside the gene matches: 10. The CDR3 loop is CASSPRGSGITDTQYF. The CDR3 DNA reads TGTGCCAGCAGCCCAAGGGGTAGCGGGATTACAGATACGCAGTATTTT.

This chain uses TRBV25-1 with TRBJ1-4, with D tentatively TRBD1 (6 bases). V lost 4 bases, J lost 4 bases, and 13 bases lay in between. This CDR3 spans 15 amino acids. Germline loops: CDR1 MGHDK, CDR2 SYGVNS. In DNA form, the CDR3 reads TGTGCCAGCAGTGCTTCGGACAGTGGTAATGAAAAACTGTTTTTT. It translates to CASSASDSGNEKLFF.

This chain connects TRBV29-1 to TRBJ1-2, with D hard to call. Per the germline V gene, CDR1 is SQVTM and CDR2 is ANQGSEA. V was shortened by 4 bases and J by 4 bases, with 13 bases between the two germline ends. This CDR3 has 13 amino acids. The CDR3 spells CSVVGQALYGYTF. The DNA for the CDR3 is TGCAGCGTTGTTGGCCAGGCCCTCTATGGCTACACCTTC.

The rearrangement links TRBV29-1 to TRBJ2-3; 14 nucleotides line up with TRBD2. Germline assignment: CDR1 SQVTM and CDR2 ANQGSEA. Trimming took 5 bases from V and 4 from J; bases not matched to a gene: 2. The CDR3 spans 14 residues. The CDR3 DNA reads as TGCAGCGTTCGACTAGCGGGAGGGCCAGATACGCAGTATTTT. Encoded protein: CSVRLAGGPDTQYF.

This clone was seen only once. The chain employs TRBV4-1 and TRBJ1-2; 7 bases are a match to TRBD1. The junction had 8 bases not matched to a gene; V was cut back by 5 bases and J by 5 bases. There are 14 residues in the CDR3. Germline V gene lookup returns CDR1 MGHRA and CDR2 YSYEKL. CDR3 in DNA: TGCGCCAGCAGCTCGAGGACAGGAGGGTATGGCTACACCTTC. Encoded protein: CASSSRTGGYGYTF.

The rearrangement links TRBV7-8 to TRBJ2-1; TRBD2 matches at 10 bases. Trimming at V came to 4 bases and at J to 5 bases, leaving 8 bases not matched to a gene. This CDR3 is built from 16 residues. Germline V gene lookup returns CDR1 SGHVS and CDR2 FQNEAQ. CDR3 DNA: TGTGCCAGCAGCTCCATAGCGGGGGGCCTTAACAATGAGCAGTTCTTC. Amino acids: CASSSIAGGLNNEQFF.

The CDR3 reads CATSDVATSGRNEQFF. The CDR3 DNA reads as TGTGCCACCAGTGATGTCGCGACTAGCGGACGGAATGAGCAGTTCTTC. The rearrangement joins TRBV24-1 to TRBJ2-1; 9 nucleotides align to TRBD2. Trimming took 3 bases from V and 7 from J; bases not matched to a gene: 9. Per the germline V gene, CDR1 is KGHDR and CDR2 is SFDVKD. This CDR3 spans 16 amino acids.

The CDR3 nucleotides read TGTGCCAGCAGCTTAGACGGGAGCGCGCCAGATACGCAGTATTTT. This encodes CASSLDGSAPDTQYF. The V call is TRBV7-2, the J call TRBJ2-3; D perhaps matches TRBD2 (6 bases). Germline V lookup: CDR1 SGHTA, CDR2 FQGNSA. V was shortened by 1 base and J by 4 bases, with 12 bases between the two germline ends. This CDR3 comprises 15 residues.

The gene calls are TRBV7-8 and TRBJ1-1; D possibly corresponds to TRBD1 (5 bases). This CDR3 spans 13 amino acids. Deletions cut 6 bases from V and 5 bases from J, with 13 bases between. Per germline, CDR1 SGHVS and CDR2 FQNEAQ. CDR3 sequence: CASSHAGGTEAFF. The CDR3 DNA reads as TGTGCCAGCAGTCACGCGGGGGGAACTGAAGCTTTCTTT.

V is TRBV4-3 and J is TRBJ1-4; perhaps TRBD1 as D (5 bases). This CDR3 spans 16 amino acids. The V and J ends lost 1 base and 7 bases respectively, with 16 bases between them. Germline V gene data show CDR1 as LGHNA and CDR2 as YSLEER. In nucleotides, the CDR3 is TGCGCCAGCAGCCAAGGGGGTAGGGGTCAGGGTGAAAAACTGTTTTTT. It is translated as CASSQGGRGQGEKLFF.

CDR3 loop: CAIRLDRGEQYV. CDR3 in DNA: TGTGCCATCAGGCTGGACAGGGGCGAGCAGTACGTC. The V and J genes are TRBV10-3 and TRBJ2-7, with 9 bases aligning to TRBD1. This CDR3 comprises 12 residues. CDR1 and CDR2 (germline): ENHRY, SYGVKD. V was pared by 6 bases and J by 6 bases, with 3 bases of the junction left unmatched.